This entry describes one TCR beta chain. The source of the sample is a study of control samples from healthy donors and cancer patients. The table came from immunoSEQ multiplex PCR; TCRdb's copy has only in-frame clones and leaves some out. The table includes 350,000 to 450,000 clones, more than 80% detected once. Germline assignment: CDR1 SGHNT and CDR2 YYREEE (reference sequence). The CDR3 extends over 16 amino acids. The ends were cut back, 2 bases at V and 2 bases at J, with 14 bases in the middle. The chain has TRBV5-4 and TRBJ1-5, with D maybe TRBD1 (5 bases). The sample comprised PBMCs. The clonotype comes from a man aged 40-55 years with head and neck cancer. The CDR3 protein is CASSFSPGRGNQPQHF. As DNA, the CDR3 is TGTGCCAGCAGCTTCTCCCCGGGACGCGGCAATCAGCCCCAGCATTTT. Full variable domain (remainder filled in from reference TRBV5-4 and TRBJ1-5): ETGVTQSPTHLIKTRGQQVTLRCSSQSGHNTVSWYQQALGQGPQFIFQYYREEENGRGNFPPRFSGLQFPNYSSELNVNALELDDSALYLCASSFSPGRGNQPQHFGDGTRLSIL.